These 10 T cell receptor beta chains originate from one sample sequenced in a study of T cell repertoires in cytomegalovirus infection. TCRdb itself ran the reads through MiXCR, one entry per CDR3 protein. The sample lists 150,000 to 200,000 distinct CDR3 sequences, roughly 17% occurring once. Sample: CD8+ T cells from PBMCs. The source is a human donor in good health (CMV status not recorded). Some clones in this sample may be carry-over from other donors' samples.

The chain joins TRBV28 to TRBJ2-5, with D possibly called TRBD1 or TRBD2 (6 bases each). Germline V lookup: CDR1 MDHEN, CDR2 SYDVKM. Trimming pared 5 bases from V and 5 bases from J, leaving 18 bases between. The CDR3 length is 15 residues. As DNA, the CDR3 is TGTGCCAGCAGTCACCCTCGGGGGCGCCGGGAGACCCAGTACTTC. This gives the protein CASSHPRGRRETQYF. Complete variable domain (other parts from reference TRBV28 and TRBJ2-5): DVKVTQSSRYLVKRTGEKVFLECVQDMDHENMFWYRQDPGLGLRLIYFSYDVKMKEKGDIPEGYSVSREKKERFSLILESASTNQTSMYLCASSHPRGRRETQYFGPGTRLLVL.

CDR3 region: CASSPKGGSYNEQFF. CDR3 nucleotides: TGTGCCAGCAGTCCGAAAGGGGGGTCCTACAATGAGCAGTTCTTC. V is TRBV6-6 and J is TRBJ2-1; D tentatively reads TRBD1 or TRBD2 (6 bases each). The CDR3 contains 15 residues. Germline V gene data show CDR1 as MNHNY and CDR2 as SVGAGI (reference sequence). V was trimmed by 5 bases and J by 1 base, leaving 12 bases between them.

This clonotype was counted a few times. The V call is TRBV6-1, the J call TRBJ1-5, with D unclear. This CDR3 spans 15 amino acids. Germline V lookup: CDR1 MNHNS, CDR2 SASEGT. The ends were cut back, 5 bases at V and 4 bases at J, with 15 bases in the middle. The CDR3 DNA reads TGTGCCAGCAGTTACGCCCAGCTGGGGAATCAGCCCCAGCATTTT. Its translation is CASSYAQLGNQPQHF.

The chain couples TRBV7-3 to TRBJ2-2, with TRBD1 as a possible D gene (6 bases). Trimming stripped 8 bases from V and 0 bases from J, with 16 bases between. Germline-derived CDR1 and CDR2 are SGHTA and FQGTGA. There are 16 residues in the CDR3. CDR3 in DNA: TGTGCCAGCGGGGGAAACAGGGAGACGAACACCGGGGAGCTGTTTTTT. This gives the protein CASGGNRETNTGELFF.

This sequence joins TRBV28 and TRBJ2-7; perhaps TRBD2 as D (6 bases). CDR3 length: 11 amino acids. Germline CDR1 is MDHEN and CDR2 is SYDVKM. With 11 bases removed from V and 3 bases from J, the gap between germline ends came to 11 bases. This chain's CDR3 is CAVAEVYEQYF. CDR3 DNA: TGTGCCGTAGCGGAGGTCTACGAGCAGTACTTC.

This clonotype was detected ten times or more. The chain employs TRBV7-2 and TRBJ1-1; D unresolved. Trimming took off 1 base at V and 4 bases at J, with 13 bases between the two ends. This CDR3 is 15 amino acids long. Germline CDR1 and CDR2: SGHTA and FQGNSA. CDR3 nucleotides: TGTGCCAGCAGCTTAGGTGGAGGGTTGAGCACTGAAGCTTTCTTT. Encoded protein: CASSLGGGLSTEAFF.

CDR3 nucleotide sequence: TGTGCCAGCAGCCCCCGGACTAGCGGGCGGGTGCAGTATTTT. As protein: CASSPRTSGRVQYF. V is TRBV7-2 and J is TRBJ2-3; 11 bases fit TRBD2. CDR1 SGHTA and CDR2 FQGNSA come from the germline V gene. This CDR3 has 14 amino acids. V was pared by 5 bases and J by 11 bases, with 9 bases of the junction left unmatched.

This clonotype was observed a handful of times. The chain couples TRBV14 to TRBJ1-4, with D perhaps matching TRBD1 (6 bases). Trimming removed 4 bases from V and 0 bases from J, with 15 bases in between. This CDR3 has 17 amino acids. Per germline, CDR1 SGHDN and CDR2 FVKESK. The CDR3 DNA sequence: TGTGCCAGCAGCCGCCTCATAACAGGGTCAACTAATGAAAAACTGTTTTTT. Translation: CASSRLITGSTNEKLFF.

The chain couples TRBV12-3 or TRBV12-4 to TRBJ1-5; maybe TRBD1 (5 bases). This CDR3 comprises 13 residues. V lost 3 bases and J lost 6, with 9 bases in between. CDR3 in amino acids: CASSLWGGQPQHF. Written as DNA, the CDR3 is TGTGCCAGCAGTTTGTGGGGGGGTCAGCCCCAGCATTTT.

This clonotype turned up a few times. The gene calls are TRBV29-1 and TRBJ2-3; 13 nucleotides match TRBD2. V gave up 6 bases and J gave up 2 bases; unmatched junction bases: 5. Germline loops: CDR1 SQVTM, CDR2 ANQGSEA. The CDR3 sequence is 15 residues long. In DNA, the CDR3 is TGCAGCGTGGGACTAGCGGGGCCGGCCACAGATACGCAGTATTTT. It translates to CSVGLAGPATDTQYF.